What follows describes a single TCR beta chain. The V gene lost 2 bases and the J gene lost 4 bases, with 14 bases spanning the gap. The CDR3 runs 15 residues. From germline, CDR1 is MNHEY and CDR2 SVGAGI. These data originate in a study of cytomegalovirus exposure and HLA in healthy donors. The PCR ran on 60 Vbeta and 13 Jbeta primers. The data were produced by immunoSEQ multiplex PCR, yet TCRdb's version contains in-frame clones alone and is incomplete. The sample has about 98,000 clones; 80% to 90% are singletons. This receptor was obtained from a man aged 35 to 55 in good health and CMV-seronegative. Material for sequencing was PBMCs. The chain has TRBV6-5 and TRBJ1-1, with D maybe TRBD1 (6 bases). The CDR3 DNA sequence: TGTGCCAGCAGTTACGGGGCAGGGGATGGCACTGAAGCTTTCTTT. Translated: CASSYGAGDGTEAFF.